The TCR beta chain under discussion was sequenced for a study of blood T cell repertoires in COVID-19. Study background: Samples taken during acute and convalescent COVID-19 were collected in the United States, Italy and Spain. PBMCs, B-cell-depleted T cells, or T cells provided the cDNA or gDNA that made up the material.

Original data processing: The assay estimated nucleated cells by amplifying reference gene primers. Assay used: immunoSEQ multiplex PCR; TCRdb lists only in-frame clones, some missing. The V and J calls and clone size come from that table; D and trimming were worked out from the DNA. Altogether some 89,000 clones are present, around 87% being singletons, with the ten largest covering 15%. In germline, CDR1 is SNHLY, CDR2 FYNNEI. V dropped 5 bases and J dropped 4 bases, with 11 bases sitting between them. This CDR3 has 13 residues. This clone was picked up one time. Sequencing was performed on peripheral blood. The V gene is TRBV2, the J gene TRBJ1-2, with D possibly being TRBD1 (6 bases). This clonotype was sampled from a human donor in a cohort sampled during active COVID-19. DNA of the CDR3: TGTGCCAGCAGTCTCGACAGGCCCTATGGCTACACCTTC. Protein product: CASSLDRPYGYTF.